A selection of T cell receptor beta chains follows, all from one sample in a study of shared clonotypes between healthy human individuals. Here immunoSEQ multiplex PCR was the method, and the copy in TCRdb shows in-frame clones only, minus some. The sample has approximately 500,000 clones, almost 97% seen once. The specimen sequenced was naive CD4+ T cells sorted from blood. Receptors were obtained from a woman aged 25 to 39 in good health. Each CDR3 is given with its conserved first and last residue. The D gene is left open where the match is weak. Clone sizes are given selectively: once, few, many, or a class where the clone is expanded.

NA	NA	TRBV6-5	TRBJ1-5	CASSYSGGVGQPQHF	TGTGCCAGCAGTTACTCGGGAGGGGTTGGGCAGCCCCAGCATTTT
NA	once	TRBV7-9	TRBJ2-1	CASSRNLLLF	TGTGCCAGCAGCCGGAATCTCTTACTCTTC
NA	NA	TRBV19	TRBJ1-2	CASSPRLESYGYTF	TGTGCCAGTAGTCCCCGTTTGGAATCCTATGGCTACACCTTC
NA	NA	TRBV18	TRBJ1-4	CASSTLRADEKLFF	TGTGCCAGCTCAACACTCCGGGCGGATGAAAAACTGTTTTTT
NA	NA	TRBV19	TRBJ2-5	CASGEGHVETQYF	TGTGCCAGTGGAGAGGGACATGTAGAGACCCAGTACTTC
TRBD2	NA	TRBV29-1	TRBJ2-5	CSAGGGLQETQYF	TGCAGCGCCGGGGGGGGGCTCCAAGAGACCCAGTACTTC
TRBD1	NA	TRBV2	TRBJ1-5	CASTVDRGSWQPQHF	TGTGCCAGCACTGTCGACAGGGGATCATGGCAGCCCCAGCATTTT
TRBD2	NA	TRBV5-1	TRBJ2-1	CASSLTSGNEQFF	TGCGCCAGCAGCTTAACTAGCGGCAATGAGCAGTTCTTC
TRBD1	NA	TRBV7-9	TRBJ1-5	CASSSRDSNSNQPQHF	TGTGCCAGCAGCTCCCGGGACAGCAATAGCAATCAGCCCCAGCATTTT
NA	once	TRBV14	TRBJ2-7	CASSQDLFYEQYF	TGTGCCAGCAGCCAGGATCTCTTCTACGAGCAGTACTTC
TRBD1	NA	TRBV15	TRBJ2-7	CARLVCGGQGRYEQYF	TGTGCGAGGTTGGTCTGTGGGGGACAGGGACGATACGAGCAGTACTTC
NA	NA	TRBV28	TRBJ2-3	CASLQGTDTQYF	TGTGCCAGTTTACAAGGCACAGATACGCAGTATTTT
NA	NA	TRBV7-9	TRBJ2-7	CASRISGGRKDYEQYF	TGTGCCAGCAGAATCTCCGGGGGACGGAAAGACTACGAGCAGTACTTC
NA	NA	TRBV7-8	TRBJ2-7	CASSLKTESYEQYF	TGTGCCAGCAGCTTAAAGACAGAGTCCTACGAGCAGTACTTC
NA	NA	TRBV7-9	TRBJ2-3	CASRGGDTQYF	TGTGCCAGCAGGGGGGGAGATACGCAGTATTTT
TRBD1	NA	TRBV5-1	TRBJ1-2	CASSFLDRGVSYGYTF	TGCGCCAGCAGCTTTCTCGACAGGGGCGTTTCATATGGCTACACCTTC
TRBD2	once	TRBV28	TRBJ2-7	CASIAGGAEQYF	TGTGCCAGCATAGCGGGAGGGGCCGAGCAGTACTTC
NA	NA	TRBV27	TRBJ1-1	CASSPRGDTEAFF	TGTGCCAGCAGTCCCAGGGGAGACACTGAAGCTTTCTTT
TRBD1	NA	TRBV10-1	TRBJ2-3	CASSDAGQGHRDTQYF	TGCGCCAGCAGTGACGCGGGACAGGGGCATCGAGATACGCAGTATTTT
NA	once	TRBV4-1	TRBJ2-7	CASSQVRNKSYEQYF	TGCGCCAGCAGCCAAGTCAGGAACAAATCCTACGAGCAGTACTTC
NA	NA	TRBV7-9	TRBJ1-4	CASSLARTGGRYEKLFF	TGTGCCAGCAGCTTAGCGAGGACGGGGGGTCGATATGAAAAACTGTTTTTT
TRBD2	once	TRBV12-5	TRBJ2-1	CASGLDGGTYNEQFF	TGTGCTAGTGGTTTGGACGGGGGGACCTACAATGAGCAGTTCTTC
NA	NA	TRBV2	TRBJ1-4	CASMRPSSTNEKLFF	TGTGCCAGCATGCGACCTTCTTCAACTAATGAAAAACTGTTTTTT
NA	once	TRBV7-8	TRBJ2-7	CASSAYYEQYF	TGTGCCAGCAGCGCTTACTACGAGCAGTACTTC
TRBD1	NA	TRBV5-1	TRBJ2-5	CASSLGDRGDGYF	TGCGCCAGCAGCTTGGGGGACAGGGGAGACGGGTACTTC
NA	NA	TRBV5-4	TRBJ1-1	CASSSDWGNTEAFF	TGTGCCAGCAGCTCAGATTGGGGTAACACTGAAGCTTTCTTT
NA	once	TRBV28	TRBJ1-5	CASIAGGGGNQPQHF	TGTGCCAGCATCGCCGGGGGAGGGGGCAATCAGCCCCAGCATTTT